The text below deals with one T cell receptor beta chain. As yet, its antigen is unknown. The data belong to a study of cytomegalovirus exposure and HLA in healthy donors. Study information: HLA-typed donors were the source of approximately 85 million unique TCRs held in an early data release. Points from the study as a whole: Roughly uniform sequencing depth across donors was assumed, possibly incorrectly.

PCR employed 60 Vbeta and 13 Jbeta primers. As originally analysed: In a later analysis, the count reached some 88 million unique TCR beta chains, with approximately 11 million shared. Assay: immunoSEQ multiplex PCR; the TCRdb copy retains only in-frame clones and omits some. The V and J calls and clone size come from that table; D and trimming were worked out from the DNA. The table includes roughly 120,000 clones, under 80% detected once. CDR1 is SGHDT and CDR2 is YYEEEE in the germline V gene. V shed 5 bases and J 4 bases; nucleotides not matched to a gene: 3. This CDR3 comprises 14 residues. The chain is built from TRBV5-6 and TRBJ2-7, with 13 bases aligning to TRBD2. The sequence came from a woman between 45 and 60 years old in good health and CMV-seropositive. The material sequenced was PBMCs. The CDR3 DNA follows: TGTGCCAGCAGGGCACTAGCGGGAGGGTACGAGCAGTACTTC. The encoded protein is CASRALAGGYEQYF.